Sequencing of this TCR beta chain was carried out in a study of blood T cell repertoires in COVID-19. Data came from immunoSEQ multiplex PCR; TCRdb stores just in-frame clones and leaves some out. This sample has approximately 180,000 clones, with more than 75% found just once. This CDR3 has 15 residues. The V gene's germline CDR1 is MDHEN and CDR2 SYDVKM. Unmatched junction bases numbered 8, after V lost 6 bases and J lost 6 bases. This TCR came from a man aged 40-55 years with active or convalescent COVID-19. The sample was peripheral blood. The chain combines TRBV28 with TRBJ2-1, with 10 positions matching TRBD2. CDR3 residues: CASRPSGGALNEQFF. As DNA, the CDR3 is TGTGCCAGCAGACCAAGCGGGGGGGCTCTCAATGAGCAGTTCTTC.